This T cell receptor beta chain was identified during a study of post-analysis software for immune sequencing data. This clonotype has only a few counts. Its antigen is not identified. The CDR3 covers 14 residues. CDR1 is SGHNT, CDR2 YENEEA, per germline. V shed 5 bases and J 5 bases; nucleotides not matched to a gene: 6. Unique molecular identifiers were carried by the TCR beta cDNA libraries. TCRdb re-called the PCR reads with MiXCR, one entry per CDR3 protein. In the table there are more than 500,000 distinct CDR3 sequences, less than 40% of which are singletons. Study-wide findings and caveats: TRBV5-6, TRBV5-1 and TRBV20-1 were among roughly 5 TRBV segments more frequent in patients than controls.

This clonotype was sampled from a girl aged 2-17 years with multiple sclerosis. V gene TRBV11-3 combines with J gene TRBJ2-1; TRBD1 agrees at 7 bases. Sequencing was carried out using blood. The CDR3 is CASSHRGLDNEQFF. In DNA, the CDR3 is TGTGCCAGCAGCCATAGGGGGCTCGACAATGAGCAGTTCTTC.